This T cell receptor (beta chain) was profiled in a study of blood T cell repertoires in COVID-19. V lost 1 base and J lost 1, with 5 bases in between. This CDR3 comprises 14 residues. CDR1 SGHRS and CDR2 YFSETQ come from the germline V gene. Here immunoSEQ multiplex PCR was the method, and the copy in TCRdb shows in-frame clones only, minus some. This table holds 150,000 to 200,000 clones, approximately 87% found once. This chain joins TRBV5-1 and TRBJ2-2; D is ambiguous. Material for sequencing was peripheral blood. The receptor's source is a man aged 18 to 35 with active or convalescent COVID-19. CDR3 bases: TGCGCCAGCAGCTTGATCGGGAACACCGGGGAGCTGTTTTTT. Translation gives CASSLIGNTGELFF.